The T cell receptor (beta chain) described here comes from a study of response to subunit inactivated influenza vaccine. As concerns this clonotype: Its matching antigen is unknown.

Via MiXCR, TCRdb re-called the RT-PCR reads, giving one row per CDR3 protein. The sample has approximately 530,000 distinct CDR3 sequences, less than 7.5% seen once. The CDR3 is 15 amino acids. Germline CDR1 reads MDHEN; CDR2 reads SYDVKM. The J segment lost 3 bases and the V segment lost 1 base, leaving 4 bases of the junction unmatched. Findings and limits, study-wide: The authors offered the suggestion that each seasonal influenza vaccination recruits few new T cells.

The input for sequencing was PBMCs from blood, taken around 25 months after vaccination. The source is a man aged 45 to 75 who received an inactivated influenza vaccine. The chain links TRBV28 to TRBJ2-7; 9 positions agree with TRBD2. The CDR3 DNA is TGTGCCAGCAGTTTATTAGCGGGAGATAGCTACGAGCAGTACTTC. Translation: CASSLLAGDSYEQYF. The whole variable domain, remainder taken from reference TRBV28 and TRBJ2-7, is DVKVTQSSRYLVKRTGEKVFLECVQDMDHENMFWYRQDPGLGLRLIYFSYDVKMKEKGDIPEGYSVSREKKERFSLILESASTNQTSMYLCASSLLAGDSYEQYFGPGTRLTVT.